Listed here is a single T cell receptor (beta chain). Method: immunoSEQ multiplex PCR; TCRdb's copy keeps in-frame clones and lacks some. Of about 81,000 clones listed, about 83% are singletons. This entry belongs to a study of blood T cell repertoires in COVID-19. The receptor was derived from a human donor in a cohort sampled during active COVID-19. Sequenced material: peripheral blood.

The chain's CDR3 is CASSRSGGPYEQYF. As DNA, the CDR3 is TGTGCCAGCTCCCGGAGCGGGGGACCCTACGAGCAGTACTTC. The J gene is TRBJ2-7, the V gene TRBV18; TRBD2 aligns across 8 bases. The V and J ends lost 6 bases and 2 bases, in that order; junction bases with no gene match: 6. Germline loops: CDR1 KGHSH, CDR2 LQKENI. The CDR3 has 14 residues.